This TCR beta chain derives from a study of cytomegalovirus exposure and HLA in healthy donors. Turning to the study itself: Early on, a data release was issued that held 80 million to 90 million unique TCRs from HLA-typed donors.

Both 60 Vbeta primers and 13 Jbeta primers went into the PCR. Clones were read by immunoSEQ multiplex PCR, and TCRdb kept only the in-frame ones, dropping some. The sample consists of roughly 230,000 clones, 78% of them appearing once. V was cut by 3 bases and J by 5 bases, with 14 bases left in between. Germline V gives CDR1 MNHEY, CDR2 SMNVEV (reference sequence). The CDR3 contains 14 residues. Everyone who donated was a healthy bone marrow donor. General study findings and limits: Roughly uniform depth of sequencing across donors was assumed in presence/absence analyses.

Notes on this clone: Its antigen remains unidentified.

This clonotype originated in a boy aged 10-17 years in good health and CMV-seronegative. The rearrangement uses TRBV27 and TRBJ2-7, with D possibly TRBD2 on 6 matching bases. What was sequenced was PBMCs. This CDR3 reads CASSFNWGGNEQYF. Here the CDR3 DNA reads TGTGCCAGCAGTTTTAACTGGGGAGGAAACGAGCAGTACTTC.